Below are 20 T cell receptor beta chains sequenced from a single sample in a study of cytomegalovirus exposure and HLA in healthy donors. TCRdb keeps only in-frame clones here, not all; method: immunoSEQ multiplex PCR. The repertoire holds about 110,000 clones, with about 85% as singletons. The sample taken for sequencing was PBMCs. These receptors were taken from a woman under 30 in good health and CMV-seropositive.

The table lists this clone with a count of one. CDR3 bases: TGTGCCATCAGTGATCAGGGGGCGGGAACTGAAGCTTTCTTT. Translating gives CAISDQGAGTEAFF. V gene TRBV10-3 combines with J gene TRBJ1-1, with TRBD1 matching over 8 bases. Looked up from germline, CDR1 is ENHRY and CDR2 is SYGVKD. V dropped 3 bases and J dropped 5; count of bases not matched to a gene: 5. The CDR3 is made up of 14 amino acids.

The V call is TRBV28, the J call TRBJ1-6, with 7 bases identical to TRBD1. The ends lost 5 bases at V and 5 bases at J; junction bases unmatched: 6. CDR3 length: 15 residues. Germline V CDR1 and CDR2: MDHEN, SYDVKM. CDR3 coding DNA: TGTGCCAGCAGTATCTCCGGGACAGATAATTCACCCCTCCACTTT. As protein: CASSISGTDNSPLHF.

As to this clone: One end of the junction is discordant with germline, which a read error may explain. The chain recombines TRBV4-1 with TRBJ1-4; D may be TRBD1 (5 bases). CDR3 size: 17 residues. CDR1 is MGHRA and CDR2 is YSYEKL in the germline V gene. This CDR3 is CASGQDGGGAANEKLFF. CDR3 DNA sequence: TGCGCCAGCGGCCAAGATGGGGGAGGGGCGGCTAATGAAAAACTGTTTTTT.

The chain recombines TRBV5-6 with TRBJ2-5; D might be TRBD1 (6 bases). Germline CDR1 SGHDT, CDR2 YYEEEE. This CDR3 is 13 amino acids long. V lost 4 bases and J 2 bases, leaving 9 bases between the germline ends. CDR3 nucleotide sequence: TGTGCCAGCAGCCAGGGACAACAAGAGACCCAGTACTTC. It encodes CASSQGQQETQYF.

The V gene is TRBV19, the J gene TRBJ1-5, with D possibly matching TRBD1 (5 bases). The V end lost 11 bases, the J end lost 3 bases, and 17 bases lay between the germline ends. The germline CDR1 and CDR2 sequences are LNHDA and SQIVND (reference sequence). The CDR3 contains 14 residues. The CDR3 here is CASTGGIINQPQHF. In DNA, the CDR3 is TGTGCCTCCACCGGGGGTATAATCAATCAGCCCCAGCATTTT.

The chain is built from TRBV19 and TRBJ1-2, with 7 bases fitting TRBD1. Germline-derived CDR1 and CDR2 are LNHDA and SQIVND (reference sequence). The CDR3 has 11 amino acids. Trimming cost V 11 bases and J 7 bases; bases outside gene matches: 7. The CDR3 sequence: CAVPNRGGYTF. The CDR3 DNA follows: TGTGCCGTACCTAACAGGGGTGGCTACACCTTC.

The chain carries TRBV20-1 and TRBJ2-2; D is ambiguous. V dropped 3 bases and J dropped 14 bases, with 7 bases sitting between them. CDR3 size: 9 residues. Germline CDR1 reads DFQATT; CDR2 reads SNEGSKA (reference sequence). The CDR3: CSARAELFF. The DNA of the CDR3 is TGCAGTGCTAGGGCAGAACTGTTTTTT.

CDR3 sequence (DNA): TGTGCCAGCAGCTTAAGGGGAAACCCAGAGACCCAGTACTTC. Its translation is CASSLRGNPETQYF. This chain links TRBV7-9 with TRBJ2-5; TRBD1 might be the D (5 bases). Germline assignment: CDR1 SEHNR and CDR2 FQNEAQ (reference sequence). CDR3 length: 14 amino acids. V dropped 2 bases and J dropped 4 bases, with 11 bases sitting between them.

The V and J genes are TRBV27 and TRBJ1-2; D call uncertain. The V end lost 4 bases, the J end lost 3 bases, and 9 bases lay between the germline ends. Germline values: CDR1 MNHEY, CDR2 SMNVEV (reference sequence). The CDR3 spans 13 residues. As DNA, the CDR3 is TGTGCCAGCAGTTCATGGCAGGACTATGGCTACACCTTC. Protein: CASSSWQDYGYTF.

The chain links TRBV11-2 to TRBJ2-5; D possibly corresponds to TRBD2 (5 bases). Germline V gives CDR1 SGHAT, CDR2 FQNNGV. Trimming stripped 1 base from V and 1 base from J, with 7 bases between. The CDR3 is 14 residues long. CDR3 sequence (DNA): TGTGCCAGCAGCTTAGGAGGGCCCCAAGAGACCCAGTACTTC. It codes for CASSLGGPQETQYF.

The CDR3 protein is CASNKAGEGQPQHF. In DNA form, the CDR3 reads TGTGCCAGCAACAAAGCAGGGGAGGGTCAGCCCCAGCATTTT. The chain employs TRBV27 and TRBJ1-5; D is perhaps TRBD1 (6 bases). V shed 7 bases and J shed 6 bases, with 16 bases lying between them. The CDR3 has 14 amino acids. The germline V gene encodes CDR1 MNHEY and CDR2 SMNVEV (reference sequence).

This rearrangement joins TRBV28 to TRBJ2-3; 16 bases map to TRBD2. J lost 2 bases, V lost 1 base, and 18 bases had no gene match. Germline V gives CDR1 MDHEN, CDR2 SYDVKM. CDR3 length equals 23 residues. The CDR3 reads CASSLYRVGTSGGEHLYTDTQYF. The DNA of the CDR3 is TGTGCCAGCAGTTTATATAGGGTCGGGACTAGCGGGGGGGAACACCTATACACAGATACGCAGTATTTT.

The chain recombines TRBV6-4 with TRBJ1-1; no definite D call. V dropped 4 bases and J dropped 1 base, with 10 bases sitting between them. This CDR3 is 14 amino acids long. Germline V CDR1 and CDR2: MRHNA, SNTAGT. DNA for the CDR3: TGTGCCAGCAGTGCTAGTACCCAGAACACTGAAGCTTTCTTT. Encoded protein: CASSASTQNTEAFF.

CDR3 coding DNA: TGCGCCAGCAGCCAAGATCGGAGTGACCGGGACTTATATAGCAATCAGCCCCAGCATTTT. Its protein is CASSQDRSDRDLYSNQPQHF. J is TRBJ1-5 and V is TRBV4-1; possibly TRBD1 for D (5 bases). CDR1 MGHRA and CDR2 YSYEKL come from the germline V gene. This CDR3 region has 20 residues. V was pared by 0 bases and J by 0 bases, with 21 bases between.

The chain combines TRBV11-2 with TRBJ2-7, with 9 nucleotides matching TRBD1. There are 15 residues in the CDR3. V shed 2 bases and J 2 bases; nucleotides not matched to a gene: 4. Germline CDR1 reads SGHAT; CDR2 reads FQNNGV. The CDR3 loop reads CASSLPGTGTYEQYF. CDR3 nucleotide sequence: TGTGCCAGCAGCTTACCCGGGACAGGGACCTACGAGCAGTACTTC.

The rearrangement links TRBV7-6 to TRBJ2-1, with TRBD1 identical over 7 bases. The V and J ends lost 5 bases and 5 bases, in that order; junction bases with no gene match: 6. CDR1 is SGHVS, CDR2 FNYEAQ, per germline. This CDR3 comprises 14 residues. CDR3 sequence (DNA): TGTGCCAGCAGCCCAGGGGACAGTGACAATGAGCAGTTCTTC. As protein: CASSPGDSDNEQFF. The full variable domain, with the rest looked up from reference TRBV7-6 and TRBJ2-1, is GAGVSQSPRYKVTKRGQDVALRCDPISGHVSLYWYRQALGQGPEFLTYFNYEAQQDKSGLPNDRFSAERPEGSISTLTIQRTEQRDSAMYRCASSPGDSDNEQFFGPGTRLTVL.

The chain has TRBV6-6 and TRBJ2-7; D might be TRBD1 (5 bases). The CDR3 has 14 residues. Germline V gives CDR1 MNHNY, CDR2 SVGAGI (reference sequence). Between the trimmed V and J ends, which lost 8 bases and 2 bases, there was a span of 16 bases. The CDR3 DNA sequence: TGTGCCAGCGAAGGAACTGACAGAACCTACGAGCAGTACTTC. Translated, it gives CASEGTDRTYEQYF.

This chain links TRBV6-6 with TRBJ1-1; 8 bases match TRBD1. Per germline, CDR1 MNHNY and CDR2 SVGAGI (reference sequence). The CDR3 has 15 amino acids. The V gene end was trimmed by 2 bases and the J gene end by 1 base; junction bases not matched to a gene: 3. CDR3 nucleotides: TGTGCCAGCAGTTACCTAGACAGGGGGAACACTGAAGCTTTCTTT. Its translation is CASSYLDRGNTEAFF.

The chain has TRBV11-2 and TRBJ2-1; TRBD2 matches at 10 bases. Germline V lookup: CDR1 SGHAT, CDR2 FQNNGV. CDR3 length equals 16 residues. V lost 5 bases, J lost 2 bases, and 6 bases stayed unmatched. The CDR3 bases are TGTGCCAGCAGCCCTAGCGGGGGCCTTGCCTACAATGAGCAGTTCTTC. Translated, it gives CASSPSGGLAYNEQFF. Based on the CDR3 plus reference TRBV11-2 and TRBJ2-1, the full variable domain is EAGVAQSPRYKIIEKRQSVAFWCNPISGHATLYWYQQILGQGPKLLIQFQNNGVVDDSQLPKDRFSAERLKGVDSTLKIQPAKLEDSAVYLCASSPSGGLAYNEQFFGPGTRLTVL.

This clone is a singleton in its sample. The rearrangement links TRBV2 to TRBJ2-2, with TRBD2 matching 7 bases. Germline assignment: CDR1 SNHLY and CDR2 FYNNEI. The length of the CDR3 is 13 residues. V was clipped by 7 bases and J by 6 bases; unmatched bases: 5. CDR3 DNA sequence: TGTGCCAGCAAACTACTAGCGTCCGGGGAGCTGTTTTTT. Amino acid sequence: CASKLLASGELFF.